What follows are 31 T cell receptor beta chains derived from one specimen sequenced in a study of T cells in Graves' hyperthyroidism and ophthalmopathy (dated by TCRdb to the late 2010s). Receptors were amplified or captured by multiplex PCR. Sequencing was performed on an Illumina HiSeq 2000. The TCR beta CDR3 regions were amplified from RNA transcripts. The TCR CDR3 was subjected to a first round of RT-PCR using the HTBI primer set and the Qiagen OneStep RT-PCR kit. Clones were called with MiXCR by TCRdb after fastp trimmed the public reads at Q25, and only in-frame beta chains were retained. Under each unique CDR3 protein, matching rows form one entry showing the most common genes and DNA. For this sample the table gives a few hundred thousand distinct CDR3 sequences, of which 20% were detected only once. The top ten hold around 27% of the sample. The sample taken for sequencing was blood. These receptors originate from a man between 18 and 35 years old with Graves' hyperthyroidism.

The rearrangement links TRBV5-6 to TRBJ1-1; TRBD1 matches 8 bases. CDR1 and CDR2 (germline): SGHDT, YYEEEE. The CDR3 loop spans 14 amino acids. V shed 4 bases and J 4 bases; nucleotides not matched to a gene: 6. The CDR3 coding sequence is TGTGCCAGCAGCGGACAGGGCTGGGGCACTGAAGCTTTCTTT. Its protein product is CASSGQGWGTEAFF.

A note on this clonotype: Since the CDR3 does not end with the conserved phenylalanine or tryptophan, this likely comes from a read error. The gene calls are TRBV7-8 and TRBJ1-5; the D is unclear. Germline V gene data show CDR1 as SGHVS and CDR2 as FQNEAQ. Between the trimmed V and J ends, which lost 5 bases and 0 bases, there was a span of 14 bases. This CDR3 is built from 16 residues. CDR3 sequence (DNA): TGTGCCAGCAGCCGTCTTAGGGTTTCTAGCAATCAGCCCCAGCATTTG. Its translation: CASSRLRVSSNQPQHL.

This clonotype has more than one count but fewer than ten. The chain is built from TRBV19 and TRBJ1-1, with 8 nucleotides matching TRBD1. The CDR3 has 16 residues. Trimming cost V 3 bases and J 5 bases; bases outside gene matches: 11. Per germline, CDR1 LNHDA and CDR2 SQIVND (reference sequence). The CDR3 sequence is CASSIYSGQGRTEAFF. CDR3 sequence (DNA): TGTGCCAGTAGTATCTACTCAGGACAGGGAAGGACTGAAGCTTTCTTT.

This CDR3 is CASSLRGERGYTF. The CDR3 region has the DNA TGCGCCAGCAGCTTGAGAGGGGAGAGAGGCTACACCTTC. The chain is built from TRBV5-1 and TRBJ1-2, with TRBD1 as a possible D gene (5 bases). This CDR3 contains 13 residues. Germline assignment: CDR1 SGHRS and CDR2 YFSETQ. Trimming removed 1 base from V and 8 bases from J, with 12 bases in between.

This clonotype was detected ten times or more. CDR3 region: CASNHDRATGNTIYF. CDR3 DNA sequence: TGTGCCAGCAATCATGACAGGGCAACAGGAAACACCATATATTTT. The chain has TRBV2 and TRBJ1-3; 7 nucleotides agree with TRBD1. With V trimmed by 7 bases and J by 4 bases, 10 bases remained unmatched. The germline V gene encodes CDR1 SNHLY and CDR2 FYNNEI. The length of the CDR3 is 15 residues.

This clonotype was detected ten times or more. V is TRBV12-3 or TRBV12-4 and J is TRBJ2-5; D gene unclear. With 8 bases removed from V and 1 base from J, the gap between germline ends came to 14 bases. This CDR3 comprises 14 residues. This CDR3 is CASCEHAAQETQYF. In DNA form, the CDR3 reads TGTGCCAGCTGTGAGCACGCCGCCCAAGAGACCCAGTACTTC.

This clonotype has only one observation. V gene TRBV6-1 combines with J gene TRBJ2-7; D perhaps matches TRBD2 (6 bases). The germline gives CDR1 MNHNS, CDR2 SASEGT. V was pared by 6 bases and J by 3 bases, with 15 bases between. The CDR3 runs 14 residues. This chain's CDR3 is CASSRGTEDYEQYF. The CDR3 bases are TGTGCCAGCAGCCGCGGGACGGAGGACTACGAGCAGTACTTC.

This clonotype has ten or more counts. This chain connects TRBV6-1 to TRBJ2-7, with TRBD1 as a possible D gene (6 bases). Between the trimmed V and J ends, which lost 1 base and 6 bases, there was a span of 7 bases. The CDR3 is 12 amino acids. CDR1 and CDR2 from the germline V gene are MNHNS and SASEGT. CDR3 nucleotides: TGTGCCAGCAGTGAAGTAGGGGGCGAGCAGTACTTC. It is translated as CASSEVGGEQYF.

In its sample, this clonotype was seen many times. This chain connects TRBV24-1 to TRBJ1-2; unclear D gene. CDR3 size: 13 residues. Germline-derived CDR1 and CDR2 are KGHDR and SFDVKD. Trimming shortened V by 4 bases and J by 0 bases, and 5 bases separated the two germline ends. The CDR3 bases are TGTGCCACCAGTGAGCTCGCTAACTATGGCTACACCTTC. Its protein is CATSELANYGYTF.

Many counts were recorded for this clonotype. The CDR3 sequence: CASSLEANSPLHF. As DNA, the CDR3 is TGCGCCAGCAGCTTGGAGGCCAATTCACCCCTCCACTTT. The V gene is TRBV5-1, the J gene TRBJ1-6; no firm D call. CDR3 size: 13 residues. Germline-derived CDR1 and CDR2 are SGHRS and YFSETQ. V was pared by 0 bases and J by 7 bases, with 5 bases between.

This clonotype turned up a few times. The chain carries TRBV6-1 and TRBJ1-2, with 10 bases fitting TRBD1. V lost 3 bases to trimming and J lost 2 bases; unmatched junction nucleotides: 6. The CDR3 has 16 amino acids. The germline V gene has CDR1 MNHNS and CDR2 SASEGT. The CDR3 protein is CASSDPGTGVNYGYTF. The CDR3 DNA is TGTGCCAGCAGTGATCCCGGGACAGGGGTGAACTATGGCTACACCTTC.

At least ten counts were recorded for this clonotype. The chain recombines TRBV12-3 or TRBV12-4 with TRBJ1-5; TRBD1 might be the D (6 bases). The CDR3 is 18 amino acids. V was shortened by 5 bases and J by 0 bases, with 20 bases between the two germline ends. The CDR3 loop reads CASSPGTRMENSNQPQHF. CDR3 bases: TGTGCCAGCAGTCCCGGGACAAGGATGGAGAATAGCAATCAGCCCCAGCATTTT.

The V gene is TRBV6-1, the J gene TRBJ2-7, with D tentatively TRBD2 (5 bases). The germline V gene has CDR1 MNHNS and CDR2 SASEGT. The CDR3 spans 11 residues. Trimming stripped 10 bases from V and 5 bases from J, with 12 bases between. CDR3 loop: CATRRGNEQYF. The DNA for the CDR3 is TGTGCCACCCGCAGAGGGAACGAGCAGTACTTC.

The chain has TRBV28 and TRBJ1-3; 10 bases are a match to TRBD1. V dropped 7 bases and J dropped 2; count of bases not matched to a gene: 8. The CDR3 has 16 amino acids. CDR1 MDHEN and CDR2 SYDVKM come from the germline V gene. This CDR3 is CASTDRGGRTGNTIYF. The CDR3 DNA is TGTGCCAGCACGGACAGGGGGGGGAGGACTGGAAACACCATATATTTT.

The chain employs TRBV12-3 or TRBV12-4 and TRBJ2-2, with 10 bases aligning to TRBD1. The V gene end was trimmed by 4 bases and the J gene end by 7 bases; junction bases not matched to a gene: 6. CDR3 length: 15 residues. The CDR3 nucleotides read TGTGCCAGCAGTTCGTGGGACAGGGGAATCGGGGAGCTGTTTTTT. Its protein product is CASSSWDRGIGELFF.

CDR3 loop: CASSSIGSNQPQHF. In DNA form, the CDR3 reads TGTGCCAGCAGTTCTATTGGGAGCAATCAGCCCCAGCATTTT. The J gene is TRBJ1-5, the V gene TRBV12-3 or TRBV12-4; D gene unclear. The ends were cut back, 4 bases at V and 1 base at J, with 8 bases in the middle. The CDR3 is 14 amino acids.

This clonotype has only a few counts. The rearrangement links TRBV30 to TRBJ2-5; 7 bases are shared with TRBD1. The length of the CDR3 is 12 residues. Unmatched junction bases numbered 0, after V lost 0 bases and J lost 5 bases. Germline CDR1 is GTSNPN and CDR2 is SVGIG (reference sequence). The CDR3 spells CAWSVTGETQYF. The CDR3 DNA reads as TGTGCCTGGAGTGTGACAGGGGAGACCCAGTACTTC.

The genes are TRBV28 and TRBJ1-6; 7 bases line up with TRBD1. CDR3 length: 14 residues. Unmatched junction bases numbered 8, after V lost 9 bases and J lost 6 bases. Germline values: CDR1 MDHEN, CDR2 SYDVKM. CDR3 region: CASHLGTVNSPLHF. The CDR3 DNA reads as TGTGCCAGTCATTTAGGGACAGTTAATTCACCCCTCCACTTT.

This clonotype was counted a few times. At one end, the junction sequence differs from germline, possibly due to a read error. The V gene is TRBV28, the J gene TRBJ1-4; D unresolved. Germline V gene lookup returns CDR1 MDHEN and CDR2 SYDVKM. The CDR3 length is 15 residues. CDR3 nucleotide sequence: TGTGCCAGCAGCCCACCCCGTCCAACTAATGAAAAACTGGTTTTT. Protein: CASSPPRPTNEKLVF.

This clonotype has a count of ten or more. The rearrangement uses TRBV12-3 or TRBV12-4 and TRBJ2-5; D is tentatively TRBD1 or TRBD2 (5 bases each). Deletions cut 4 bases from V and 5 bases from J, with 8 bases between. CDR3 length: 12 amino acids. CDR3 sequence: CASSSGPETQYF. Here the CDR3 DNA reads TGTGCCAGCAGTTCGGGGCCGGAGACCCAGTACTTC.

The CDR3 DNA reads TGTGCCTGGAGGCAGGCTGGGAGCAATCAGCCCCAGCATTTT. Its protein is CAWRQAGSNQPQHF. The rearrangement joins TRBV30 to TRBJ1-5; D call uncertain. The CDR3 length is 14 residues. The germline gives CDR1 GTSNPN, CDR2 SVGIG (reference sequence). V was cut by 3 bases and J by 1 base, with 10 bases left in between.

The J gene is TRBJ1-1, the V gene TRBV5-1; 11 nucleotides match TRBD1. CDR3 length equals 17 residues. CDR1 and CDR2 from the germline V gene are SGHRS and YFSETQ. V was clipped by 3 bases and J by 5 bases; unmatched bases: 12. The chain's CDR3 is CASSWGFLDRGRTEAFF. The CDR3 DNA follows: TGCGCCAGCAGCTGGGGGTTTTTGGACAGGGGGCGAACTGAAGCTTTCTTT.

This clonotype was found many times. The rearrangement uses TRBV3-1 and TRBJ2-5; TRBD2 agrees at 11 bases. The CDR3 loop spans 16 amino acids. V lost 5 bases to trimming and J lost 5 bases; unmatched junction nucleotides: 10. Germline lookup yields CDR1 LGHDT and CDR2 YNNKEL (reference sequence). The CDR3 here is CASSGRELAGEETQYF. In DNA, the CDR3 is TGTGCCAGCAGCGGGAGGGAACTAGCGGGGGAGGAGACCCAGTACTTC.

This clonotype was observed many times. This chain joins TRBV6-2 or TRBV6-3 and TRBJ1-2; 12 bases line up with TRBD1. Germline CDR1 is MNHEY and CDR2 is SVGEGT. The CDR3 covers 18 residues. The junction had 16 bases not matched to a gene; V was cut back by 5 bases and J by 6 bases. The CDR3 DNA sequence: TGTGCCAGCAGTCCAACTGAACTTCCGGGACAGGGGGCGAATGGCTACACCTTC. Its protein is CASSPTELPGQGANGYTF.

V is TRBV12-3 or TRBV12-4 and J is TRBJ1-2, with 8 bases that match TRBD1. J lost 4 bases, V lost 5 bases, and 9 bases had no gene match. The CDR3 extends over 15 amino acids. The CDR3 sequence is CASSPGQGASYGYTF. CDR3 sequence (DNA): TGTGCCAGCAGTCCGGGGCAGGGGGCCTCCTATGGCTACACCTTC.

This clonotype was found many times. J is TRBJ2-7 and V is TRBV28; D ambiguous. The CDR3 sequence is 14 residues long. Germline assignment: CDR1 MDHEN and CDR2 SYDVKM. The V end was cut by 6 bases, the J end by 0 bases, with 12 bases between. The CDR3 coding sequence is TGTGCCAGCAGCCGGACGATTAGCTCCTACGAGCAGTACTTC. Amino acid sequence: CASSRTISSYEQYF.

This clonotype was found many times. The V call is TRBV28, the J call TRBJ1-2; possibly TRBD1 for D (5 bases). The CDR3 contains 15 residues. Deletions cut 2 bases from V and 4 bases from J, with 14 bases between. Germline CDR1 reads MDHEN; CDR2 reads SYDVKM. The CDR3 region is CASSLLQGGSYGYTF. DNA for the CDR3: TGTGCCAGCAGTTTACTTCAGGGAGGGAGCTATGGCTACACCTTC.

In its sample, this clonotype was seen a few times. The CDR3 protein is CSARRQNTGELFF. CDR3 coding DNA: TGCAGTGCGAGAAGGCAGAACACCGGGGAGCTGTTTTTT. The chain joins TRBV20-1 to TRBJ2-2, with D unclear. Trimming took 6 bases from V and 1 from J, leaving 9 bases between them. This CDR3 contains 13 residues. Germline CDR1 DFQATT, CDR2 SNEGSKA (reference sequence).

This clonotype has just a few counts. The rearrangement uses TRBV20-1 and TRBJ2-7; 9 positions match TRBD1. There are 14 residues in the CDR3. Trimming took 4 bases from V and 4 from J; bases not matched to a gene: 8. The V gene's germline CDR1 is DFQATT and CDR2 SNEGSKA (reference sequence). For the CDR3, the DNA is TGCAGTGCTAACATGGGACAGGGACTATACGAGCAGTACTTC. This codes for CSANMGQGLYEQYF.

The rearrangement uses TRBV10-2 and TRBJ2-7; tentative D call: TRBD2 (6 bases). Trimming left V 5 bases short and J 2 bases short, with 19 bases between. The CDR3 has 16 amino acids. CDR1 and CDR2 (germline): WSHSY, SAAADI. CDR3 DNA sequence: TGCGCCAGCAGTCTCGGGGGTGCTTACTCGGCCTACGAGCAGTACTTC. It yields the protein CASSLGGAYSAYEQYF.

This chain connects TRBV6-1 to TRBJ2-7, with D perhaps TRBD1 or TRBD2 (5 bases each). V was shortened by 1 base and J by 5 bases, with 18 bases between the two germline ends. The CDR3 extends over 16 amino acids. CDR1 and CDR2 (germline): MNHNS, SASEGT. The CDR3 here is CASSEVSAGLGDEQYF. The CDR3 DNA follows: TGTGCCAGCAGTGAAGTTTCCGCAGGGTTGGGGGACGAGCAGTACTTC.